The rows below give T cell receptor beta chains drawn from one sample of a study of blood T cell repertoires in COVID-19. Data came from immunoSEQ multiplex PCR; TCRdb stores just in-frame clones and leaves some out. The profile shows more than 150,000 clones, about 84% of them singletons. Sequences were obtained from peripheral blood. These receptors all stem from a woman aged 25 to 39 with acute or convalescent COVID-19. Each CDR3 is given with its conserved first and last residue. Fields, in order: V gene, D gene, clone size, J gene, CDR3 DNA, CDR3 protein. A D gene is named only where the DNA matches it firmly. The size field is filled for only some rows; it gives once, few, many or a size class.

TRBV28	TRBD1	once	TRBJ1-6	TGTGCCAGCAGTCCATCAGGGGGCAATTCACCCCTCCACTTT	CASSPSGGNSPLHF
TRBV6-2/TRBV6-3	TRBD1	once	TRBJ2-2	TGTGCCAGCAGTTACCCACAGGGGAGGAACACCGGGGAGCTGTTTTTT	CASSYPQGRNTGELFF
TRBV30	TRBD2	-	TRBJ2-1	TGTGCCTGGAGCGGAGTGGCTAGCGGGGGGGACTACAATGAGCAGTTCTTC	CAWSGVASGGDYNEQFF
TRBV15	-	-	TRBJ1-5	TGTGCCAGCGCAGGGAGCAATCAGCCCCAGCATTTT	CASAGSNQPQHF
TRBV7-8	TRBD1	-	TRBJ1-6	TGTGCCAGCAGCTTAAGGGCAGGGGGATATAATTCACCCCTCCACTTT	CASSLRAGGYNSPLHF
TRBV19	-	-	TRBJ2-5	TGTGCCAGTAGTGTACTAGGTGAAGGGACCCAGTACTTC	CASSVLGEGTQYF
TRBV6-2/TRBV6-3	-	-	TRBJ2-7	TGTGCCAGCAGCCTGAGCTCCTACGAGCAGTACTTC	CASSLSSYEQYF
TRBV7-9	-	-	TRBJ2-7	TGTGCCAGCAGTTTTCAGGGATTCGTGGACGAGCAGTACTTC	CASSFQGFVDEQYF
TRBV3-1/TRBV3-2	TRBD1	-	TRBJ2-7	TGTGCCAGCAGCCAAGTACGTGCAGGGGGACGCGAGCAGTACTTC	CASSQVRAGGREQYF
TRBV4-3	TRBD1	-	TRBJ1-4	TGCGCCAGCAGCCAAGATTGGCCGGGACAGGGTGAAAAACTGTTTTTT	CASSQDWPGQGEKLFF
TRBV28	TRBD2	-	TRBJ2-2	TGTGCCAGCAGCCCCCCTGACAGACTAGCGGGAGTGGCCGGGGAGCTGTTTTTT	CASSPPDRLAGVAGELFF
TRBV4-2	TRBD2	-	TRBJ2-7	TGTGCCAGCAGCCAAGAGATGGGACTAGCGGGGTTCTACGAGCAGTACTTC	CASSQEMGLAGFYEQYF
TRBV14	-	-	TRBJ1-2	TGTGCCAGCAGCCCGGTCGGCAGGGTGGCAGGCGGCTACACCTTC	CASSPVGRVAGGYTF
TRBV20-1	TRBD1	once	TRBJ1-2	TGCAGTGCTAGTCAGGGGGCTGTAGTCTATGGCTACACCTTC	CSASQGAVVYGYTF
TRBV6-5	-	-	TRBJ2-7	TGTGCCAGCAGTTACGGCAGCGTTTACGAGCAGTACTTC	CASSYGSVYEQYF
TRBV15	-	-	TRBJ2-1	TGTGCCACCAGCGGCGGGGTGGTCGGCTGGTCCGATGAGCAGTTCTTC	CATSGGVVGWSDEQFF
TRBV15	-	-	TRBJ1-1	TGTGCCACTTCCGGGGGGCCGTTCGGCACTGAAGCTTTCTTT	CATSGGPFGTEAFF
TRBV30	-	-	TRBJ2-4	TGTGCCTGGAGTGTGGGTGGAGGGGGCAGAAAAAACATTCAGTACTTC	CAWSVGGGGRKNIQYF
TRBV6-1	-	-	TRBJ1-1	TGTGCCAGCAGTGAATCGGCTTGGACAGTTGGTGAAGCTTTCTTT	CASSESAWTVGEAFF
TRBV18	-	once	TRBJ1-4	TGTGCCAGCTCACCGCGAACTCCAGGGGTCATTAATGAAAAACTGTTTTTT	CASSPRTPGVINEKLFF
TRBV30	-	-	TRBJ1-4	TGTGCCTGGAGCGGTCTGGGGACAAATGAAAAACTGTTTTTT	CAWSGLGTNEKLFF
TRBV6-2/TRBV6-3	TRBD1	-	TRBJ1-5	TGTGCCAGCAGTTACACAGGGGAACAGCCCCAGCATTTT	CASSYTGEQPQHF
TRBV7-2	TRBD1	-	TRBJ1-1	TGTGCCAGCAGCGCAACAGGGGCAAGGAACACTGAAGCTTTCTTT	CASSATGARNTEAFF
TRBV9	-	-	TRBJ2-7	TGTGCCAGCAGCGTAGGTCAGGTTGCGGGCGAGCAGTACTTC	CASSVGQVAGEQYF
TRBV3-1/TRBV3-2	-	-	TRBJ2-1	TGTGCCAGCAGCCAAGCCCCCCATCTATCCCGGAGCTCCTACAATGAGCAGTTCTTC	CASSQAPHLSRSSYNEQFF
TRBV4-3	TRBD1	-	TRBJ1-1	TGCGCCAGCAGCCAATCAGGGGGAGATGAAGCTTTCTTT	CASSQSGGDEAFF
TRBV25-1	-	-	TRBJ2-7	TGTGCCAGCAGAATGAACACCGAGCAGTACTTC	CASRMNTEQYF
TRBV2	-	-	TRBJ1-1	TGTGCCAGCAGTGAAGCAGGAGGGGTACGAACTGAAGCTTTCTTT	CASSEAGGVRTEAFF
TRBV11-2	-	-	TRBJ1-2	TGTGCCAGCAGTCGGGGAGGCTATGGCTACACCTTC	CASSRGGYGYTF
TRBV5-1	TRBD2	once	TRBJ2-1	TGCGCCAGCAGCCCGGGGGTCCTAGCGGGAGACAATGAGCAGTTCTTC	CASSPGVLAGDNEQFF
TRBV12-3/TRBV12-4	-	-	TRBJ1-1	TGTGCCAGCAGTCCAAGACAGAACACTGAAGCTTTCTTT	CASSPRQNTEAFF
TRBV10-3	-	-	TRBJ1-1	TGTGCCATCAGTGAGCCGTTGAACTTCGGGGGCACTGAAGCTTTCTTT	CAISEPLNFGGTEAFF
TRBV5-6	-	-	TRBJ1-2	TGTGCCAGCAGCCGATCCCAGACATCCTATGGCTACACCTTC	CASSRSQTSYGYTF
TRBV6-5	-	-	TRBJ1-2	TGTGCCAGCAGACAACAGGGTTTGGTTAACTATGGCTACACCTTC	CASRQQGLVNYGYTF
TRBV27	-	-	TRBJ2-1	TGTGCCAGCAGTTTATTAGATGAGCAGTTCTTC	CASSLLDEQFF
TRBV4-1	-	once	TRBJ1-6	TGCGCCAGCAGCCCCCCAGGGGCCCGTAATTCACCCCTCCACTTT	CASSPPGARNSPLHF
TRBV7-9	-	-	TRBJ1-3	TGTGCCAGCAGCTTAGGTAGTTCTGGAAACACCATATATTTT	CASSLGSSGNTIYF
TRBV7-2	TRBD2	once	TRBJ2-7	TGTGCCAGCAGCTTAGGCCAGCTAGCGGGGTCCTACGAGCAGTACTTC	CASSLGQLAGSYEQYF
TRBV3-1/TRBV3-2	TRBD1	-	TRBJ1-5	TGTGCCAGCAGCCTACGGGGACAGAATCAGCCCCAGCATTTT	CASSLRGQNQPQHF
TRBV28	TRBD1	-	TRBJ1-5	TGTGCCAGCAGTTTGGGGACAGGGTCTGGGCAGCCCCAGCATTTT	CASSLGTGSGQPQHF
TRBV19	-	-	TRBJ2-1	TGTGCCAGCAAATTATCCAATGCCCCGCAGGGGCAGTTCTTC	CASKLSNAPQGQFF